Following are 27 T cell receptor beta chains from one sample sequenced in a study of blood T cell repertoires in COVID-19. Assay used: immunoSEQ multiplex PCR; TCRdb lists only in-frame clones, some missing. Of under 350,000 clones detected, 85% to 90% appear once; the ten largest clones hold 1.8%. The sequenced sample was peripheral blood. The receptors were sampled from a woman aged 25 to 39 with COVID-19, enrolled during active disease.

V is TRBV3-1 (or the pseudogene TRBV3-2) and J is TRBJ2-3; 14 bases are shared with TRBD2. The CDR3 runs 17 residues. The germline gives CDR1 LGHDT, CDR2 YNNKEL (reference sequence). V was clipped by 3 bases and J by 6 bases; unmatched bases: 8. Here the CDR3 reads CASSHNGLAGGSDTQYF. The CDR3 DNA follows: TGTGCCAGCAGCCACAATGGACTAGCGGGGGGAAGTGATACGCAGTATTTT.

The chain uses TRBV6-5 and TRBJ1-4; possible D gene TRBD1, 5 bases. V lost 0 bases, J lost 7 bases, and 9 bases lay in between. From germline, CDR1 is MNHEY and CDR2 SVGAGI. The CDR3 is 14 amino acids. The CDR3 region is CASSYSPGVEKLFF. The CDR3 DNA reads TGTGCCAGCAGTTACTCGCCGGGGGTTGAAAAACTGTTTTTT.

The chain's CDR3 is CASPLRDRGIYEQYF. CDR3 coding DNA: TGTGCCAGTCCCCTCCGGGACAGGGGTATTTACGAGCAGTACTTC. The chain joins TRBV6-5 to TRBJ2-7; 10 nucleotides line up with TRBD1. The CDR3 spans 15 residues. CDR1 and CDR2 from the germline V gene are MNHEY and SVGAGI. Trimming took 9 bases from V and 4 from J; bases not matched to a gene: 12.

The V and J genes are TRBV6-5 and TRBJ1-6; 10 bases align to TRBD1. This CDR3 comprises 15 residues. V lost 10 bases and J lost 8; bases outside the gene matches: 11. Germline CDR1 reads MNHEY; CDR2 reads SVGAGI. CDR3 in amino acids: CAMGGDRGKDSPLHF. For the CDR3, the DNA is TGTGCCATGGGGGGGGACAGGGGAAAGGATTCACCCCTCCACTTT.

The chain couples TRBV10-3 to TRBJ1-2; D remains unclear. CDR3 length: 14 residues. CDR1 and CDR2 (germline): ENHRY, SYGVKD. V shed 6 bases and J shed 8 bases, with 19 bases lying between them. The DNA of the CDR3 is TGTGCCATCAGAACACTCAGTGGAGGTAGCGGCTACACCTTC. The encoded protein is CAIRTLSGGSGYTF.

Here the CDR3 reads CASSLGQRAYSNQPQHF. The CDR3 DNA reads as TGTGCCAGCAGCTTGGGACAGAGAGCCTATAGCAATCAGCCCCAGCATTTT. V usage is TRBV5-8 and J usage is TRBJ1-5, with D possibly matching TRBD1 (5 bases). With 0 bases removed from V and 0 bases from J, the gap between germline ends came to 13 bases. In germline, CDR1 is SGHTS, CDR2 YDEGEE. This CDR3 comprises 17 residues.

The rearrangement links TRBV4-2 to TRBJ1-1; D is unclear. Per the germline V gene, CDR1 is LGHNA and CDR2 is YNFKEQ. The ends were cut back, 2 bases at V and 1 base at J, with 8 bases in the middle. The CDR3 sequence is 14 residues long. CDR3 sequence (DNA): TGTGCCAGCAGCCAATCGACGGGGAACACTGAAGCTTTCTTT. It translates to CASSQSTGNTEAFF.

This sequence joins TRBV6-7 and TRBJ2-7; 11 positions agree with TRBD2. TRBV6-7 is flagged as an ORF with uncertain function. The V segment lost 0 bases and the J segment 2 bases; nucleotides outside the gene matches: 0. The CDR3 sequence is 15 residues long. The CDR3 sequence is CASSYSTSGAYEQYV. The CDR3 DNA sequence: TGTGCCAGCAGTTACTCGACTAGCGGGGCCTACGAGCAGTACGTC.

The chain couples TRBV10-2 to TRBJ2-5, with D maybe TRBD1 (6 bases). The V end was cut by 8 bases, the J end by 5 bases, with 15 bases between. The CDR3 loop spans 13 amino acids. The V gene's germline CDR1 is WSHSY and CDR2 SAAADI. Here the CDR3 DNA reads TGCGCCAGCGACACAACGAGGGGGGAGACCCAGTACTTC. Translation: CASDTTRGETQYF.

The V call is TRBV5-6, the J call TRBJ2-6, with 7 bases aligning to TRBD1. Trimming took 0 bases from V and 3 from J; bases not matched to a gene: 9. The CDR3 contains 18 residues. Per the germline V gene, CDR1 is SGHDT and CDR2 is YYEEEE. CDR3 sequence reads: CASSLDRGAGYGANVLTF. Here the CDR3 DNA reads TGTGCCAGCAGCTTGGACAGGGGCGCAGGGTATGGGGCCAACGTCCTGACTTTC.

A few counts support this clone. The J gene is TRBJ1-2, the V gene TRBV6-5; TRBD1 might be the D (5 bases). The germline V gene has CDR1 MNHEY and CDR2 SVGAGI. The CDR3 contains 15 residues. Trimming took off 5 bases at V and 4 bases at J, with 17 bases between the two ends. Written as DNA, the CDR3 is TGTGCCAGCAGTAGACTAGGGGCCCTAGGCTATGGCTACACCTTC. This encodes CASSRLGALGYGYTF.

V is TRBV11-3 and J is TRBJ2-1; 11 positions match TRBD2. CDR3 length: 14 amino acids. The ends lost 5 bases at V and 5 bases at J; junction bases unmatched: 2. CDR1 is SGHNT and CDR2 is YENEEA in the germline V gene. The CDR3 loop reads CASSNSGGDNEQFF. The CDR3 DNA reads as TGTGCCAGCAGCAATAGCGGGGGGGACAATGAGCAGTTCTTC.

This clone has only one observation. The chain recombines TRBV28 with TRBJ1-2, with 9 positions matching TRBD1. Trimming cost V 5 bases and J 0 bases; bases outside gene matches: 10. The CDR3 length is 17 residues. Germline V gives CDR1 MDHEN, CDR2 SYDVKM. CDR3 DNA: TGTGCCAGCAGTCACCCGGGACAGGGCCAAGCTAACTATGGCTACACCTTC. It specifies CASSHPGQGQANYGYTF.

Turning to this clone: The same CDR3 can be traced to other DNA sequences in this sample. This sequence joins TRBV5-1 and TRBJ1-5, with TRBD1 matching 7 bases. The ends lost 4 bases at V and 2 bases at J; junction bases unmatched: 3. From germline, CDR1 is SGHRS and CDR2 YFSETQ. The length of the CDR3 is 14 residues. The CDR3 sequence is CASSLGTGNQPQHF. The CDR3 nucleotides read TGCGCCAGCAGCCTAGGGACAGGCAATCAGCCCCAGCATTTT.

J is TRBJ2-2 and V is TRBV6-5; weak D call: TRBD1 (6 bases). The CDR3 contains 13 residues. Germline CDR1 is MNHEY and CDR2 is SVGAGI. V dropped 7 bases and J dropped 1 base, with 7 bases sitting between them. CDR3 region: CASKQGNTGELFF. The DNA of the CDR3 is TGTGCCAGCAAACAGGGGAACACCGGGGAGCTGTTTTTT.

This chain uses TRBV4-2 with TRBJ1-2; 11 bases map to TRBD1. Germline assignment: CDR1 LGHNA and CDR2 YNFKEQ. J lost 3 bases, V lost 3 bases, and 3 bases had no gene match. The length of the CDR3 is 15 residues. CDR3 in DNA: TGTGCCAGCAGCCAGGGGGACAGGGGGGACTATGGCTACACCTTC. The encoded protein is CASSQGDRGDYGYTF.

A note on this clone: Just one base apart from a much larger clone, this may be a read error. The same CDR3 is also encoded by other DNA sequences in this sample. The chain is built from TRBV12-3 or TRBV12-4 and TRBJ2-3; D is ambiguous. The CDR3 is 12 residues long. Between the trimmed V and J ends, which lost 6 bases and 0 bases, there was a span of 4 bases. CDR3 coding DNA: TGTGCCAGCAGCCCTAGCACAGATACGCAGTATTTT. As protein: CASSPSTDTQYF.

This sequence joins TRBV4-1 and TRBJ2-1; 7 bases line up with TRBD2. Germline CDR1 reads MGHRA; CDR2 reads YSYEKL. The CDR3 is 16 residues long. Losses at the gene ends were 1 base for V and 3 bases for J; bases not matched to a gene: 6. CDR3 DNA: TGCGCCAGCAGCCAAGGGGGACTAAACTTCTACAATGAGCAGTTCTTC. Protein product: CASSQGGLNFYNEQFF.

This clone was seen a single time. The chain recombines TRBV5-4 with TRBJ1-1, with 8 bases identical to TRBD1. The CDR3 runs 12 residues. Germline CDR1 reads SGHNT; CDR2 reads YYREEE (reference sequence). V lost 3 bases and J lost 11; bases outside the gene matches: 6. The DNA for the CDR3 is TGTGCCAGCAGCTCCTTGACAGGGGAGGCTTTCTTT. Translated, it gives CASSSLTGEAFF.

This sequence joins TRBV24-1 and TRBJ2-2; tentatively, D is TRBD2 (5 bases). Deletions cut 2 bases from V and 1 base from J, with 7 bases between. The CDR3 sequence is 15 residues long. CDR1 is KGHDR and CDR2 is SFDVKD in the germline V gene. CDR3 bases: TGTGCCACCAGTGATTCGGGGAAGAACACCGGGGAGCTGTTTTTT. Translating gives CATSDSGKNTGELFF.

V is TRBV6-1 and J is TRBJ2-7; 10 bases are a match to TRBD1. Germline assignment: CDR1 MNHNS and CDR2 SASEGT. V lost 3 bases to trimming and J lost 3 bases; unmatched junction nucleotides: 5. The CDR3 contains 15 residues. The CDR3 DNA reads as TGTGCCAGCAGTGAGGGGACAGGGGCAAACTACGAGCAGTACTTC. Residues: CASSEGTGANYEQYF.

V is TRBV12-3 or TRBV12-4 and J is TRBJ2-7; D possibly corresponds to TRBD1 (6 bases). The germline V and J ends were trimmed by 7 bases and 6 bases, with 16 bases remaining between them. The CDR3 is 13 amino acids. Here the CDR3 reads CASTPGETGEQYF. In nucleotides, the CDR3 is TGTGCCAGCACCCCTGGGGAGACAGGCGAGCAGTACTTC.

The V and J genes are TRBV28 and TRBJ2-7; D is possibly TRBD1 (5 bases). CDR1 and CDR2 (germline): MDHEN, SYDVKM. This CDR3 contains 13 residues. V was cut by 3 bases and J by 4 bases, with 10 bases left in between. CDR3 in amino acids: CASSFGRGYEQYV. CDR3 coding DNA: TGTGCCAGCAGTTTCGGTAGGGGTTACGAGCAGTACGTC.

This clone came up once. The chain recombines TRBV28 with TRBJ2-5; D is possibly TRBD1 (6 bases). The V and J ends lost 10 bases and 0 bases respectively, with 12 bases between them. There are 13 residues in the CDR3. Germline CDR1 is MDHEN and CDR2 is SYDVKM. CDR3 sequence reads: CATGQPYQETQYF. Written as DNA, the CDR3 is TGTGCCACCGGACAGCCCTACCAAGAGACCCAGTACTTC.

The gene calls are TRBV25-1 and TRBJ2-2; D unresolved. The ends were cut back, 1 base at V and 2 bases at J, with 11 bases in the middle. Per the germline V gene, CDR1 is MGHDK and CDR2 is SYGVNS. CDR3 length: 16 amino acids. Here the CDR3 reads CASSEFGSGNTGELFF. CDR3 in DNA: TGTGCCAGCAGTGAATTCGGCTCGGGTAACACCGGGGAGCTGTTTTTT.

This clone was detected only once. The chain employs TRBV5-1 and TRBJ2-1, with D possibly TRBD2 on 6 matching bases. Between the trimmed V and J ends, which lost 4 bases and 2 bases, there was a span of 13 bases. The CDR3 covers 15 residues. Germline V CDR1 and CDR2: SGHRS, YFSETQ. The CDR3 DNA reads TGCGCCAGCAGCCGGGGACTCATAACCTACAATGAGCAGTTCTTC. It codes for CASSRGLITYNEQFF.

The chain combines TRBV5-4 with TRBJ1-4; a weak D match, TRBD1 (6 bases). The germline V gene has CDR1 SGHNT and CDR2 YYREEE (reference sequence). This CDR3 has 13 amino acids. Trimming stripped 4 bases from V and 8 bases from J, with 12 bases between. CDR3 DNA sequence: TGTGCCAGCAGCGACACCGGGACAGAAAAACTGTTTTTT. Amino acid sequence: CASSDTGTEKLFF.